Presented here are 13 T cell receptor beta chains from one specimen sequenced in a study of graft-versus-host responses after intestinal transplantation. Assay used: immunoSEQ multiplex PCR; TCRdb lists only in-frame clones, some missing. The repertoire includes about 35,000 clones, just under 95% of them detected once, and about 0.76% sits in the top ten. The input for sequencing was PBMCs, taken 16 days after intestinal transplant. These receptors originate from a human patient who received an intestinal transplant, so some T cells may come from the graft donor.

The V call is TRBV7-8, the J call TRBJ2-7, with D maybe TRBD1 (6 bases). The CDR3 has 14 residues. Germline CDR1 reads SGHVS; CDR2 reads FQNEAQ. The V gene lost 5 bases and the J gene lost 2 bases, with 13 bases spanning the gap. The CDR3 spells CASSPPGDPYEQYF. CDR3 sequence (DNA): TGTGCCAGCAGCCCACCAGGGGATCCCTACGAGCAGTACTTC. The full variable domain, rest sourced from reference TRBV7-8 and TRBJ2-7, is GAGVSQSPRYKVAKRGQDVALRCDPISGHVSLFWYQQALGQGPEFLTYFQNEAQLDKSGLPSDRFFAERPEGSVSTLKIQRTQQEDSAVYLCASSPPGDPYEQYFGPGTRLTVT.

This clone was seen once. This chain joins TRBV2 and TRBJ2-7; TRBD1 matches 8 bases. Trimming at V came to 5 bases and at J to 2 bases, leaving 11 bases not matched to a gene. This CDR3 contains 16 residues. The germline gives CDR1 SNHLY, CDR2 FYNNEI. As DNA, the CDR3 is TGTGCCAGCAGTCCCCGTCGAGGACAGGGAGCCTACGAGCAGTACTTC. Its protein is CASSPRRGQGAYEQYF.

The V call is TRBV28, the J call TRBJ2-6, with 8 nucleotides matching TRBD1. The CDR3 runs to 18 residues. J gave up 0 bases and V 5 bases, and 9 bases lay outside the gene matches. From germline, CDR1 is MDHEN and CDR2 SYDVKM. Here the CDR3 DNA reads TGTGCCAGCAGTGGCCGGGACAGGCTTCTCTCTGGGGCCAACGTCCTGACTTTC. Translation gives CASSGRDRLLSGANVLTF. Based on the CDR3 plus reference TRBV28 and TRBJ2-6, the full variable domain is DVKVTQSSRYLVKRTGEKVFLECVQDMDHENMFWYRQDPGLGLRLIYFSYDVKMKEKGDIPEGYSVSREKKERFSLILESASTNQTSMYLCASSGRDRLLSGANVLTFGAGSRLTVL.

This clone showed up just once. The genes are TRBV27 and TRBJ2-1, with TRBD1 matching over 10 bases. CDR1 and CDR2 from the germline V gene are MNHEY and SMNVEV (reference sequence). The trim removed 3 bases at V and 5 bases at J, leaving 1 base unmatched. The CDR3 has 14 amino acids. CDR3: CASSFGTGDNEQFF. In nucleotides, the CDR3 is TGTGCCAGCAGTTTCGGGACAGGGGACAATGAGCAGTTCTTC.

The chain recombines TRBV10-3 with TRBJ2-2; TRBD2 is a possible D gene (5 bases). V was trimmed by 8 bases and J by 4 bases, leaving 20 bases between them. This CDR3 is 16 amino acids long. The V gene's germline CDR1 is ENHRY and CDR2 SYGVKD. In nucleotides, the CDR3 is TGTGCCATCGGCAGAGGGAACCTAGCTGCCACCGGGGAGCTGTTTTTT. Amino acid sequence: CAIGRGNLAATGELFF.

The chain carries TRBV9 and TRBJ2-2; no definite D call. Germline V lookup: CDR1 SGDLS, CDR2 YYNGEE. The CDR3 consists of 15 residues. The V end was cut by 4 bases, the J end by 6 bases, with 16 bases between. The CDR3 loop is CASSPPVPQAGELFF. The CDR3 DNA sequence: TGTGCCAGCAGCCCACCCGTCCCGCAGGCCGGGGAGCTGTTTTTT.

This chain joins TRBV29-1 and TRBJ2-6; 7 bases fit TRBD1. The germline CDR1 and CDR2 sequences are SQVTM and ANQGSEA. Unmatched junction bases numbered 12, after V lost 4 bases and J lost 0 bases. This CDR3 spans 18 amino acids. The CDR3 sequence: CSVARRGTASSGANVLTF. The DNA of the CDR3 is TGCAGCGTTGCCCGTCGAGGGACAGCCTCCTCTGGGGCCAACGTCCTGACTTTC.

Here the CDR3 reads CASSTTGTYEQYF. CDR3 bases: TGTGCCAGCAGCACTACAGGGACCTACGAGCAGTACTTC. The rearrangement joins TRBV28 to TRBJ2-7, with D possibly matching TRBD1 (6 bases). The CDR3 has 13 amino acids. Trimming shortened V by 6 bases and J by 2 bases, and 11 bases separated the two germline ends. The V gene's germline CDR1 is MDHEN and CDR2 SYDVKM.

The rearrangement joins TRBV13 to TRBJ2-7; 13 bases are shared with TRBD2. With 6 bases clipped from V and 6 bases from J, the junction kept 5 bases outside the gene matches. This CDR3 region has 14 residues. Germline V CDR1 and CDR2: PRHDT, FYEKMQ (reference sequence). CDR3 nucleotides: TGTGCCAGCAGTCAACGACTAGCGGGAGGCGAGCAGTACTTC. Translation: CASSQRLAGGEQYF.

The V gene is TRBV9, the J gene TRBJ1-2; tentative D call: TRBD1 (5 bases). Germline V gene lookup returns CDR1 SGDLS and CDR2 YYNGEE. Trimming left V 2 bases short and J 1 base short, with 21 bases between. CDR3 size: 18 residues. In nucleotides, the CDR3 is TGTGCCAGCAGCGTGCCGGGCGGCGGGGGGGAATATAACTATGGCTACACCTTC. Its translation is CASSVPGGGGEYNYGYTF.

This clone was picked up one time. This sequence joins TRBV19 and TRBJ1-5; the D gene is possibly TRBD1 (6 bases). The germline V and J ends were trimmed by 4 bases and 11 bases, with 18 bases remaining between them. The CDR3 extends over 14 amino acids. CDR1 LNHDA and CDR2 SQIVND come from the germline V gene (reference sequence). The DNA for the CDR3 is TGTGCCAGTAGTACTTCCAATGGGCACAGGGCCCAGCATTTT. Translation: CASSTSNGHRAQHF.

The CDR3 DNA reads TGTGCCAGCAGCCGGAGAGGACTGAACGAGTACGAGCAGTACTTC. Its protein is CASSRRGLNEYEQYF. The rearrangement joins TRBV7-2 to TRBJ2-5; tentatively, D is TRBD2 (5 bases). The DNA end is more similar to TRBJ2-7, so the J call may be wrong. This CDR3 spans 15 amino acids. Germline V gene sequence: CDR1 SGHTA, CDR2 FQGNSA.

The chain recombines TRBV5-1 with TRBJ2-1; 9 bases map to TRBD2. Germline CDR1 reads SGHRS; CDR2 reads YFSETQ. J was trimmed by 9 bases and V by 3 bases; bases with no gene match: 7. The CDR3 is 14 amino acids. CDR3 DNA: TGCGCCAGCAGCTCCCGGGCGGGAGGGCTTGAGCAGTTCTTC. The encoded protein is CASSSRAGGLEQFF. Full variable domain (rest looked up from reference TRBV5-1 and TRBJ2-1): KAGVTQTPRYLIKTRGQQVTLSCSPISGHRSVSWYQQTPGQGLQFLFEYFSETQRNKGNFPGRFSGRQFSNSRSEMNVSTLELGDSALYLCASSSRAGGLEQFFGPGTRLTVL.